This TCR beta chain appears in the sequencing data of a study of T cells after posttransplantation cyclophosphamide. A note on this clone: Its cognate antigen is unknown.

Sequencing used immunoSEQ multiplex PCR; TCRdb keeps in-frame clones, though not all of them. This table holds approximately 40,000 clones, around 80% found once. Study results and caveats: TRB overlap between skin or GI tissue T cells and blood was limited.

A marrow graft followed busulfan-fludarabine conditioning, with cyclophosphamide on days +3 and +4. The sample in question was CD4+ T cells sorted from blood, obtained roughly 1,900 days after a stem cell transplant with posttransplant cyclophosphamide. The sequence came from a female patient aged 35 to 55 who received an allogeneic stem cell transplant from a related donor, was CMV-positive, and had no GVHD. Part of the T cells may come from the graft donor.

CDR3 sequence (DNA): TGTGCCAGCAGCCAGATGTGGGGCACAGCCCACGAGCAGTACTTC. Translating it yields CASSQMWGTAHEQYF. The V call is TRBV6-5, the J call TRBJ2-7, with D possibly matching TRBD1 (5 bases). The V and J ends lost 6 bases and 5 bases respectively, with 20 bases between them. CDR3 length equals 15 residues. CDR1 is MNHEY and CDR2 is SVGAGI in the germline V gene.